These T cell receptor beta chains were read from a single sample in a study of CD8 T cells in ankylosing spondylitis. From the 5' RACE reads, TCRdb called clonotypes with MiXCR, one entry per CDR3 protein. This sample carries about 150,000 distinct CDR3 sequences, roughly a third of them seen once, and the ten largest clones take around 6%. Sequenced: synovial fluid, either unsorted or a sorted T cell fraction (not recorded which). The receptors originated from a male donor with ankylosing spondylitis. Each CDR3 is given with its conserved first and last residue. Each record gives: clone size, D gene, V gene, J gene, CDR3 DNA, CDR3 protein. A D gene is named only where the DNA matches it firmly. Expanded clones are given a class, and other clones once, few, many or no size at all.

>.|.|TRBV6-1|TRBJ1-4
TGTGCCAGCAGTGAAAGAACTAATGAAAAACTGTTTTTT
CASSERTNEKLFF
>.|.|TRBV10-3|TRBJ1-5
TGTGCCATCAGTGACGATCTAAATCAGCCCCAGCATTTT
CAISDDLNQPQHF
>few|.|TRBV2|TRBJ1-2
TGTGCCAGCAGTATGACAGGAGTCTATGGCTACACCTTC
CASSMTGVYGYTF
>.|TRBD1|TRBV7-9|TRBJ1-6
TGTGCCAGCAGCTCCAACAGGGGAACTGACTCACCCCTCCACTTT
CASSSNRGTDSPLHF
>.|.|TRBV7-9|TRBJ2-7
TGTGCCCCCCGGGGGCTTAGCTCCTACGAGCAGTACTTC
CAPRGLSSYEQYF
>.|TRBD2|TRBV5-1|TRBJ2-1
TGCGCCAGCAGCTTGCCCCGGACTAGCGGGACCAATGAGCAGTTCTTC
CASSLPRTSGTNEQFF
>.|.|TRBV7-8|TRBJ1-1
TGTGCCAGCAGCTTTAGGGCCCGTGGGGGGGTGAACACTGAAGCTTTCTTT
CASSFRARGGVNTEAFF
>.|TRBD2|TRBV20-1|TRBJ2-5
TGCAGCGCTAGTAGGCTAGCGGATCCGTACCAAGAGACCCAGTACTTC
CSASRLADPYQETQYF
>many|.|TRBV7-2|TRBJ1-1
TGTGCCAGCAGCCCGCGGACAGAGGCTTTCTTT
CASSPRTEAFF
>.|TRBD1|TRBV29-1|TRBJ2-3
TGCAGCGTTGAGAAACAGGGGAAGACAGATACGCAGTATTTT
CSVEKQGKTDTQYF
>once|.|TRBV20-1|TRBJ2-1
TGCAGTGCTAGAGGCCGGGGGACCACGTACAATGAGCAGTTCTTC
CSARGRGTTYNEQFF
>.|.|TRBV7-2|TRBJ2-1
TGTGCCAGCAGCTTCAGTGGGGGGGCAAGTATCAACAATGAGCAGTTCTTC
CASSFSGGASINNEQFF
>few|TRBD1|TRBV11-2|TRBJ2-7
TGTGCCAGCAGCTTGGTGCCCGGGACAGGGGGCGGCGAGCAGTACTTC
CASSLVPGTGGGEQYF
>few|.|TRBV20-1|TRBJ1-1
TGCAGTGCTAGACGTAGGATGAACACTGAAGCTTTCTTT
CSARRRMNTEAFF
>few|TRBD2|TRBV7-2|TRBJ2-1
TGTGCCAGCAGCTTACGTAGCGGGTACCTCTCCTACAATGAGCAGTTCTTC
CASSLRSGYLSYNEQFF
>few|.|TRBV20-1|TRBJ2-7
TGCAGTGCTAGAGACCAAAAAGCCTACGAGCAGTACTTC
CSARDQKAYEQYF
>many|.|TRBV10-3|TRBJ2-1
TGTGCCATCGGTACAGGCAATGAGCAGTTCTTC
CAIGTGNEQFF
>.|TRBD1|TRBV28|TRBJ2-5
TGTGCCAGCAGACCCACAGGGGGCGCGGCAAGAAAGACCCAGTACTTC
CASRPTGGAARKTQYF
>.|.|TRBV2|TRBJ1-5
TGTGCCAGCAGTGCTAGCAATCAGCCCCAGCATTTT
CASSASNQPQHF
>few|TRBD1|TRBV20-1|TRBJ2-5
TGCAGTGCCATGGCCGGCGACAGGGTCCAAGAGACCCAGTACTTC
CSAMAGDRVQETQYF
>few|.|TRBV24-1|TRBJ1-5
TGTGCCACCAGTGATGTCGGTTGGCCCCAGCATTTT
CATSDVGWPQHF
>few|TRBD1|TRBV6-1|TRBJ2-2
TGTGCCACCCCCCGGACAGGGACGGGGAACACCGGGGAGCTGTTTTTT
CATPRTGTGNTGELFF
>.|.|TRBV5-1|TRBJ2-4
TGCGCCAGCAGCTTCGCCCAGGGAAAAAACATTCAGTACTTC
CASSFAQGKNIQYF
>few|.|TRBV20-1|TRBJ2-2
TGCAGTGCTAGAGTGGGACTCTCAGGGGAGCTGTTTTTT
CSARVGLSGELFF
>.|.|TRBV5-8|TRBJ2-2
TGTGCCAGCAGCTACGGGACTTATAACACCGGGGAGCTGTTTTTT
CASSYGTYNTGELFF
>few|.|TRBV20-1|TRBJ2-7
TGCAGTGCCAATCGGGACTCCCTGTACGAGCAGTACTTC
CSANRDSLYEQYF
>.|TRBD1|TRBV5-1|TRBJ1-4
TGCGCCAGCAAACCGGGACAGGGGGCGCTTTCTGAAAAACTGTTTTTT
CASKPGQGALSEKLFF
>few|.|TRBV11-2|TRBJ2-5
TGTGCCAGCAGCTTCACCCGACAGGCGGCAGAGACCCAGTACTTC
CASSFTRQAAETQYF
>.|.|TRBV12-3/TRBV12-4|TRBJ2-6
TGTGCCAGCAGTTATCAGGGTCCCTCTGGGGCCAACGTCCTGACTTTC
CASSYQGPSGANVLTF
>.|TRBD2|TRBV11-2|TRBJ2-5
TGTGCCAGCAGCTTTTCGTTCGCGGCTAGCGGGAGGGTAAAAGAGACCCAGTACTTC
CASSFSFAASGRVKETQYF
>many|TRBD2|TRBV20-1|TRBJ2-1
TGCAGTGCTAGAGATCGGCTAGCGGGGCTCAATGAGCAGTTCTTC
CSARDRLAGLNEQFF
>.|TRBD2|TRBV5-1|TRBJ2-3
TGCGCCAGCAGGACGACGACTAGCGGCTTACTCGGCACAGATACGCAGTATTTT
CASRTTTSGLLGTDTQYF
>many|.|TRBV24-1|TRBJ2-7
TGTGCCACCAGTGATTCAAGCCAGGTCTCCTACGAGCAGTACTTC
CATSDSSQVSYEQYF
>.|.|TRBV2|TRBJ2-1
TGTGCCAGCAGCGTGGAGGGCGAGCAGTTCTTC
CASSVEGEQFF
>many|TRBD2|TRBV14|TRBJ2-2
TGTGCCAGCAGCCAAGGGCTAGCGGGAGTATCCGGGGAGCTGTTTTTT
CASSQGLAGVSGELFF
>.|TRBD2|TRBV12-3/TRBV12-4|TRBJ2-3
TGTGCCAGCAGCCCGCGGACTAGCGGGAGTTTGGTTCGGAACACAGATACGCAGTATTTT
CASSPRTSGSLVRNTDTQYF
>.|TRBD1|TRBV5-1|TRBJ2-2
TGCGCCAGCACCCCGACAGGGGTGGCCGGGGAGCTGTTTTTT
CASTPTGVAGELFF
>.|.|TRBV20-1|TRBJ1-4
TGCAGTGCCATAGGGGCTAATGAAAAACTGTTTTTT
CSAIGANEKLFF
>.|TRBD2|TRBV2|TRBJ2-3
TGTGCCAGCAGTGCACGACTAGCGGGGAACACAGATACGCAGTATTTT
CASSARLAGNTDTQYF
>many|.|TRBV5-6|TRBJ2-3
TGTGCCAGCAGCCCGGGACATCTTCTTACAGATACGCAGTATTTT
CASSPGHLLTDTQYF